This T cell receptor (beta chain) derives from a study of cytomegalovirus exposure and HLA in healthy donors. Amplification used 60 Vbeta primers and 13 Jbeta primers. Profiled with immunoSEQ multiplex PCR; TCRdb holds only in-frame clones, not every one. This table has 140,000 or so clones, 88% appearing once. V was pared by 9 bases and J by 7 bases, with 10 bases of the junction left unmatched. This CDR3 is built from 14 residues. Germline assignment: CDR1 LNHNV and CDR2 YYDKDF (reference sequence). The source material was PBMCs. V usage is TRBV15 and J usage is TRBJ2-3, with 10 positions matching TRBD2. The receptor's source is a middle-aged woman in good health and CMV-seronegative. The CDR3 nucleotides read TGTGCCACTCGCGGGACTAGCGTAGTAAATACGCAGTATTTT. This translates into CATRGTSVVNTQYF. Full variable domain (remainder filled in from reference TRBV15 and TRBJ2-3): DAMVIQNPRYQVTQFGKPVTLSCSQTLNHNVMYWYQQKSSQAPKLLFHYYDKDFNNEADTPDNFQSRRPNTSFCFLDIRSPGLGDTAMYLCATRGTSVVNTQYFGPGTRLTVL.